These 32 T cell receptor beta chains were sequenced from one sample in a study of radiotherapy plus CTLA-4 blockade in lung cancer. Here immunoSEQ multiplex PCR was the method, and the copy in TCRdb shows in-frame clones only, minus some. The table has about 280 clones, roughly 90% seen once; the top ten hold 16%. Sequencing was performed on tumor tissue, taken from a patient treated with radiotherapy plus ipilimumab. The receptor source for this set is a human donor with non-small cell lung cancer who had stable disease on radiotherapy plus ipilimumab.

The chain recombines TRBV14 with TRBJ1-1; D is unclear. Germline V gene lookup returns CDR1 SGHDN and CDR2 FVKESK. Between the trimmed V and J ends, which lost 3 bases and 1 base, there was a span of 15 bases. The CDR3 is 16 residues long. This CDR3 is CASSQFVGWGNTEAFF. The CDR3 DNA sequence: TGTGCCAGCAGCCAGTTTGTGGGGTGGGGGAACACTGAAGCTTTCTTT.

The J gene is TRBJ1-1, the V gene TRBV10-3, with D possibly being TRBD1 (6 bases). V lost 9 bases and J 0 bases, leaving 14 bases between the germline ends. Germline CDR1 and CDR2: ENHRY and SYGVKD. This CDR3 is 14 amino acids long. In nucleotides, the CDR3 is TGTGCCATTCGGACAGATACTATGAACACTGAAGCTTTCTTT. Translation: CAIRTDTMNTEAFF.

Written as DNA, the CDR3 is TGTGCCAGCAGCCAAGACAGATCCGACACTGAAGCTTTCTTT. It codes for CASSQDRSDTEAFF. The rearrangement joins TRBV6-8 to TRBJ1-1, with D tentatively TRBD1 (5 bases). The CDR3 is 14 amino acids. V lost 6 bases, J lost 3 bases, and 14 bases lay in between. CDR1 is MNHGY, CDR2 SAAAGT, per germline.

This rearrangement joins TRBV7-3 to TRBJ1-2; no clear D. Germline CDR1 is SGHTA and CDR2 is FQGTGA. This CDR3 is 13 amino acids long. V lost 2 bases and J 8 bases, leaving 12 bases between the germline ends. The CDR3 sequence: CASSLGGLGGYTF. DNA of the CDR3: TGTGCCAGCAGCTTAGGAGGGCTGGGGGGCTACACCTTC.

V usage is TRBV5-1 and J usage is TRBJ2-5; TRBD1 matches 9 bases. This CDR3 has 15 residues. V shed 4 bases, J shed 6 bases, and the junction held 10 bases outside the gene matches. CDR1 is SGHRS and CDR2 is YFSETQ in the germline V gene. The CDR3 sequence: CASSMRTGDGQTQYF. CDR3 coding DNA: TGCGCCAGCAGCATGCGGACAGGGGACGGGCAGACCCAGTACTTC.

The chain couples TRBV29-1 to TRBJ1-1; D is undetermined. V was trimmed by 3 bases and J by 0 bases, leaving 14 bases between them. CDR1 is SQVTM, CDR2 ANQGSEA, per germline. This CDR3 spans 15 amino acids. The CDR3 protein is CSVDETQRMNTEAFF. The CDR3 DNA follows: TGCAGCGTTGATGAGACACAGAGAATGAACACTGAAGCTTTCTTT.

This sequence joins TRBV5-4 and TRBJ2-5; no reliable D call. V gave up 1 base and J gave up 0 bases, with 10 bases separating them. Germline V gene lookup returns CDR1 SGHNT and CDR2 YYREEE (reference sequence). This CDR3 is 15 amino acids long. CDR3 DNA: TGTGCCAGCAGCTTGCCAGCAGGCAACCAAGAGACCCAGTACTTC. Residues: CASSLPAGNQETQYF. The whole variable domain, filled in from reference TRBV5-4 and TRBJ2-5, reads ETGVTQSPTHLIKTRGQQVTLRCSSQSGHNTVSWYQQALGQGPQFIFQYYREEENGRGNFPPRFSGLQFPNYSSELNVNALELDDSALYLCASSLPAGNQETQYFGPGTRLLVL.

This CDR3 reads CASSQDPWGFYNEQFF. The CDR3 DNA is TGTGCCAGCAGCCAAGATCCATGGGGATTCTACAATGAGCAGTTCTTC. V gene TRBV14 combines with J gene TRBJ2-1, with D unresolved. CDR3 size: 16 residues. V was clipped by 0 bases and J by 3 bases, with 12 bases between them. Germline assignment: CDR1 SGHDN and CDR2 FVKESK.

Only one count was recorded for this clone. This chain joins TRBV13 and TRBJ1-5; D not certain. The CDR3 loop spans 14 amino acids. Germline V gene data show CDR1 as PRHDT and CDR2 as FYEKMQ (reference sequence). V was cut by 0 bases and J by 7 bases, with 10 bases left in between. The DNA for the CDR3 is TGTGCCAGCAGCTTAGGAGGGTCTCACCAGCCCCAGCATTTT. Its protein is CASSLGGSHQPQHF.

The J gene is TRBJ1-4, the V gene TRBV5-1, with D maybe TRBD1 (5 bases). CDR1 SGHRS and CDR2 YFSETQ come from the germline V gene. V lost 4 bases and J lost 6, with 13 bases in between. CDR3 length: 14 amino acids. CDR3 region: CASSPDLTDEKLFF. For the CDR3, the DNA is TGCGCCAGCAGCCCGGATCTGACAGATGAAAAACTGTTTTTT.

V and J are TRBV5-4 and TRBJ1-4; TRBD1 matches 8 bases. CDR1 SGHNT and CDR2 YYREEE come from the germline V gene (reference sequence). V lost 5 bases and J lost 5; bases outside the gene matches: 8. This CDR3 comprises 15 residues. The CDR3 region has the DNA TGTGCCAGCAGGCGACAGGGGTCCCGAAATGAAAAACTGTTTTTT. Translating gives CASRRQGSRNEKLFF.

The V call is TRBV7-2, the J call TRBJ1-1; TRBD1 agrees at 8 bases. V shed 5 bases and J 11 bases; nucleotides not matched to a gene: 7. This CDR3 is 12 amino acids long. Germline CDR1 and CDR2: SGHTA and FQGNSA. The CDR3 DNA reads TGTGCCAGCAGCCCTAAGGACAGGGATGCTTTCTTT. Residues: CASSPKDRDAFF.

The V call is TRBV27, the J call TRBJ1-3; D may be TRBD1 (5 bases). Trimming removed 6 bases from V and 4 bases from J, with 16 bases in between. This CDR3 has 15 residues. Germline V lookup: CDR1 MNHEY, CDR2 SMNVEV (reference sequence). The CDR3 sequence: CASRGTAERGNTIYF. In nucleotides, the CDR3 is TGTGCCAGCAGGGGGACGGCTGAACGGGGAAACACCATATATTTT.

The chain has TRBV28 and TRBJ1-2, with D perhaps matching TRBD1 (5 bases). Germline V gene sequence: CDR1 MDHEN, CDR2 SYDVKM. The CDR3 is 15 residues long. The ends were cut back, 6 bases at V and 1 base at J, with 15 bases in the middle. The CDR3 reads CASSPEWDLNYGYTF. The CDR3 DNA reads TGTGCCAGCAGCCCAGAGTGGGACCTTAACTATGGCTACACCTTC.

The chain employs TRBV29-1 and TRBJ2-2, with 7 bases aligning to TRBD1. The germline CDR1 and CDR2 sequences are SQVTM and ANQGSEA. The CDR3 has 13 amino acids. The CDR3 is CTHRDSETGELFF. The DNA of the CDR3 is TGCACCCACCGGGACAGCGAGACCGGGGAGCTGTTTTTT.

This chain links TRBV10-1 with TRBJ2-5, with a tentative D call TRBD2 (5 bases). This CDR3 has 13 amino acids. The germline gives CDR1 WNHNN, CDR2 SYGVQD (reference sequence). Trimming shortened V by 6 bases and J by 4 bases, and 12 bases separated the two germline ends. The CDR3 is CASSRQRGETQYF. CDR3 sequence (DNA): TGCGCCAGCAGCCGTCAACGGGGAGAGACCCAGTACTTC.

Of note for this clone: Relative to the germline gene, one junction end is altered; a read error may explain this. V gene TRBV5-4 combines with J gene TRBJ2-2, with D perhaps matching TRBD1 or TRBD2 (5 bases each). Germline values: CDR1 SGHNT, CDR2 YYREEE (reference sequence). The CDR3 is made up of 14 amino acids. CDR3 sequence (DNA): TGTGCCAGCACCTTGGGGGTTCACACCGGGGAGCTGTTTTTT. It yields the protein CASTLGVHTGELFF.

The chain joins TRBV19 to TRBJ2-1; 15 bases agree with TRBD2. V was pared by 4 bases and J by 1 base, with 5 bases of the junction left unmatched. The CDR3 runs to 18 residues. The germline CDR1 and CDR2 sequences are LNHDA and SQIVND (reference sequence). The CDR3 sequence is CASSTGTSGGKSYNEQFF. CDR3 nucleotide sequence: TGTGCCAGTAGTACCGGGACTAGCGGGGGGAAATCCTACAATGAGCAGTTCTTC.

This sequence joins TRBV9 and TRBJ1-4; D is unresolved. The CDR3 covers 13 residues. V lost 3 bases and J lost 4, with 7 bases in between. Germline assignment: CDR1 SGDLS and CDR2 YYNGEE. The CDR3 reads CASSADFNEKLFF. CDR3 coding DNA: TGTGCCAGCAGCGCAGATTTTAATGAAAAACTGTTTTTT.

As regards this clone: A read error may account for a junction end that differs from germline. The CDR3 bases are TGTGCCAGCAGTCTGGGCGTTGACAACCGGGGGAGCAGCACCACTTTC. This gives the protein CASSLGVDNRGSSTTF. The chain recombines TRBV7-6 with TRBJ2-7; D is perhaps TRBD2 (6 bases). CDR3 size: 16 residues. The V gene's germline CDR1 is SGHVS and CDR2 FNYEAQ. Full variable domain (rest looked up from reference TRBV7-6 and TRBJ2-7): GAGVSQSPRYKVTKRGQDVALRCDPISGHVSLYWYRQALGQGPEFLTYFNYEAQQDKSGLPNDRFSAERPEGSISTLTIQRTEQRDSAMYRCASSLGVDNRGSSTTFGPGTRLTVT.

This chain joins TRBV7-8 and TRBJ1-4, with D perhaps matching TRBD1 (5 bases). The germline V gene encodes CDR1 SGHVS and CDR2 FQNEAQ. Trimming took off 4 bases at V and 2 bases at J, with 8 bases between the two ends. The CDR3 contains 14 residues. CDR3 in DNA: TGTGCCAGCAGCTCTAGACAGACTAATGAAAAACTGTTTTTT. Its protein is CASSSRQTNEKLFF.

CDR3 nucleotides: TGCGCCAGCAGTGATCCGGGACTCGCTAACCTTGAGCAGTTCTTC. Translating it yields CASSDPGLANLEQFF. The gene calls are TRBV10-2 and TRBJ2-1, with a tentative D call TRBD2 (6 bases). CDR1 and CDR2 from the germline V gene are WSHSY and SAAADI. Deletions cut 3 bases from V and 9 bases from J, with 18 bases between. The CDR3 is made up of 15 amino acids.

The V gene is TRBV5-5, the J gene TRBJ1-2, with D uncertain. V was clipped by 7 bases and J by 4 bases, with 23 bases between them. The CDR3 spans 16 residues. The germline V gene encodes CDR1 SGHKS and CDR2 YYEKEE (reference sequence). CDR3 loop: CASAGVLSRKTYGYTF. CDR3 nucleotides: TGTGCCAGCGCGGGTGTTCTCTCGCGAAAGACCTATGGCTACACCTTC.

The chain employs TRBV6-1 and TRBJ2-1; D may correspond to TRBD1 or TRBD2 (5 bases each). V lost 6 bases and J 9 bases, leaving 12 bases between the germline ends. This CDR3 is built from 12 residues. Germline-derived CDR1 and CDR2 are MNHNS and SASEGT. The CDR3 here is CASRDGAGEQFF. The CDR3 nucleotides are TGTGCCAGCAGGGACGGGGCAGGTGAGCAGTTCTTC.

The rearrangement links TRBV6-1 to TRBJ2-1; a possible D gene is TRBD1 (6 bases). V was clipped by 7 bases and J by 3 bases, with 10 bases between them. Germline CDR1 is MNHNS and CDR2 is SASEGT. This CDR3 is built from 13 residues. The CDR3 region is CASTGDHYNEQFF. The CDR3 DNA sequence: TGTGCCAGCACAGGGGATCACTACAATGAGCAGTTCTTC.

This rearrangement joins TRBV5-1 to TRBJ1-6; D unresolved. Trimming took off 4 bases at V and 8 bases at J, with 13 bases between the two ends. Germline loops: CDR1 SGHRS, CDR2 YFSETQ. The CDR3 has 14 residues. In DNA form, the CDR3 reads TGCGCCAGCAGCCTGGGCGGGGATCATTCACCCCTCCACTTT. Translation gives CASSLGGDHSPLHF.

The chain is built from TRBV6-1 and TRBJ1-5, with D tentatively TRBD1 (6 bases). The CDR3 is 17 residues long. Trimming removed 4 bases from V and 2 bases from J, with 18 bases in between. Germline CDR1 reads MNHNS; CDR2 reads SASEGT. The CDR3 bases are TGTGCCAGCAGTGGTGGAGGTAAAGGGGGGCGCAATCAGCCCCAGCATTTT. As protein: CASSGGGKGGRNQPQHF.

The chain joins TRBV29-1 to TRBJ1-1, with D unresolved. Looked up from germline, CDR1 is SQVTM and CDR2 is ANQGSEA. The CDR3 loop spans 11 amino acids. With 3 bases removed from V and 2 bases from J, the gap between germline ends came to 4 bases. CDR3 region: CSVDQNTEAFF. The CDR3 DNA follows: TGCAGCGTTGACCAAAACACTGAAGCTTTCTTT.

The J gene is TRBJ2-5, the V gene TRBV4-1; 11 nucleotides agree with TRBD2. The CDR3 totals 15 residues. V lost 1 base, J lost 5 bases, and 3 bases stayed unmatched. Germline lookup yields CDR1 MGHRA and CDR2 YSYEKL. The CDR3 sequence: CASSQGLAGPETQYF. As DNA, the CDR3 is TGCGCCAGCAGCCAAGGACTAGCGGGGCCTGAGACCCAGTACTTC.

This clone was observed a handful of times. V and J are TRBV10-3 and TRBJ1-3; D gene unclear. The germline gives CDR1 ENHRY, CDR2 SYGVKD. The CDR3 spans 14 residues. Trimming removed 9 bases at V and 4 bases at J, with 16 bases between. CDR3 bases: TGTGCCATTGCTCCCGAACGCTCCGGAAACACCATATATTTT. Translation gives CAIAPERSGNTIYF.

The chain is built from TRBV6-1 and TRBJ1-1, with a possible D match to TRBD1 (6 bases). V was shortened by 6 bases and J by 1 base, with 12 bases between the two germline ends. Germline CDR1 is MNHNS and CDR2 is SASEGT. This CDR3 spans 14 amino acids. The CDR3 is CASRAGQANTEAFF. CDR3 coding DNA: TGTGCCAGCAGGGCGGGACAAGCGAACACTGAAGCTTTCTTT.

CDR3 region: CASSSDRGRGNEQFF. CDR3 bases: TGCGCCAGCAGCTCGGACAGGGGTCGAGGTAATGAGCAGTTCTTC. V usage is TRBV5-1 and J usage is TRBJ2-1; 9 bases agree with TRBD1. CDR3 length: 15 amino acids. Per germline, CDR1 SGHRS and CDR2 YFSETQ. V lost 3 bases to trimming and J lost 7 bases; unmatched junction nucleotides: 8.